The 31 T cell receptor beta chains in this list originate from one sample, sequenced in a study of blood T cell repertoires in COVID-19. TCRdb keeps only in-frame clones here, not all; method: immunoSEQ multiplex PCR. The sample holds roughly 150,000 clones, approximately 81% seen once. Material: PBMCs or T cells enriched from blood (not recorded which). These receptors originate from a woman aged 45-59 years who had recovered from COVID-19.

The CDR3 sequence is CASLSAAGAYNEQFF. CDR3 DNA sequence: TGTGCCAGCCTTTCCGCCGCGGGTGCCTACAATGAGCAGTTCTTC. The gene calls are TRBV28 and TRBJ2-1; perhaps TRBD2 as D (5 bases). V was clipped by 8 bases and J by 2 bases, with 16 bases between them. Germline V lookup: CDR1 MDHEN, CDR2 SYDVKM. The CDR3 is made up of 15 amino acids.

The chain combines TRBV7-9 with TRBJ1-6; TRBD1 is a possible D gene (5 bases). Looked up from germline, CDR1 is SEHNR and CDR2 is FQNEAQ (reference sequence). Trimming took off 2 bases at V and 6 bases at J, with 11 bases between the two ends. There are 15 residues in the CDR3. The CDR3 bases are TGTGCCAGCAGCTTATCTGAGACAGTTAATTCACCCCTCCACTTT. Amino acids: CASSLSETVNSPLHF.

The rearrangement uses TRBV7-2 and TRBJ2-3, with 7 bases lining up with TRBD1. The CDR3 extends over 13 amino acids. The V segment lost 6 bases and the J segment 5 bases; nucleotides outside the gene matches: 5. The germline V gene encodes CDR1 SGHTA and CDR2 FQGNSA. CDR3 nucleotides: TGTGCCAGCAGGGTGACAGGGAGAGATACGCAGTATTTT. It specifies CASRVTGRDTQYF.

The rearrangement uses TRBV28 and TRBJ2-6; perhaps TRBD1 as D (6 bases). Trimming stripped 4 bases from V and 3 bases from J, with 13 bases between. CDR1 MDHEN and CDR2 SYDVKM come from the germline V gene. The CDR3 length is 16 residues. CDR3: CASSSGAGIGANVLTF. The CDR3 DNA is TGTGCCAGCAGTTCAGGGGCTGGCATTGGGGCCAACGTCCTGACTTTC.

The chain employs TRBV19 and TRBJ1-6; TRBD1 aligns across 8 bases. The CDR3 has 17 residues. Germline CDR1 reads LNHDA; CDR2 reads SQIVND (reference sequence). V lost 5 bases to trimming and J lost 10 bases; unmatched junction nucleotides: 16. The CDR3 here is CASSPQTGAGSGSPLHF. The CDR3 DNA sequence: TGTGCCAGTAGTCCCCAGACAGGGGCCGGTAGTGGGTCACCCCTCCACTTT. Full variable domain (rest looked up from reference TRBV19 and TRBJ1-6): DGGITQSPKYLFRKEGQNVTLSCEQNLNHDAMYWYRQDPGQGLRLIYYSQIVNDFQKGDIAEGYSVSREKKESFPLTVTSAQKNPTAFYLCASSPQTGAGSGSPLHFGNGTRLTVT.

The genes are TRBV7-2 and TRBJ2-7, with D maybe TRBD1 (6 bases). The CDR3 sequence is 13 residues long. The germline V gene has CDR1 SGHTA and CDR2 FQGNSA. Trimming removed 6 bases from V and 3 bases from J, with 12 bases in between. The chain's CDR3 is CASSGTSNYEQYF. CDR3 DNA: TGTGCCAGCAGTGGGACAAGTAACTACGAGCAGTACTTC.

V gene TRBV7-2 combines with J gene TRBJ1-3, with a weak D call TRBD1 (5 bases). CDR3 length: 15 residues. Trimming took off 0 bases at V and 0 bases at J, with 6 bases between the two ends. Germline V lookup: CDR1 SGHTA, CDR2 FQGNSA. CDR3 in amino acids: CASSLAGGSGNTIYF. CDR3 DNA: TGTGCCAGCAGCTTAGCCGGGGGCTCTGGAAACACCATATATTTT.

This chain links TRBV28 with TRBJ1-5, with D perhaps matching TRBD1 (6 bases). Deletions cut 6 bases from V and 0 bases from J, with 15 bases between. The V gene's germline CDR1 is MDHEN and CDR2 SYDVKM. This CDR3 spans 16 amino acids. The CDR3 is CASRPSTGNSNQPQHF. DNA of the CDR3: TGTGCCAGCAGACCTAGCACAGGGAATAGCAATCAGCCCCAGCATTTT. Supplemented by reference TRBV28 and TRBJ1-5, the full variable domain reads DVKVTQSSRYLVKRTGEKVFLECVQDMDHENMFWYRQDPGLGLRLIYFSYDVKMKEKGDIPEGYSVSREKKERFSLILESASTNQTSMYLCASRPSTGNSNQPQHFGDGTRLSIL.

The rearrangement uses TRBV12-3 or TRBV12-4 and TRBJ1-1, with D possibly being TRBD1 (5 bases). V lost 10 bases, J lost 9 bases, and 18 bases lay in between. There are 12 residues in the CDR3. CDR3 sequence: CATQAGGGKAFF. The CDR3 nucleotides read TGTGCCACCCAAGCGGGGGGAGGGAAAGCTTTCTTT.

The chain recombines TRBV7-9 with TRBJ1-1; TRBD1 might be the D (6 bases). Trimming cost V 2 bases and J 3 bases, with 19 bases left between them. This CDR3 has 17 residues. CDR1 and CDR2 from the germline V gene are SEHNR and FQNEAQ (reference sequence). This CDR3 is CASSLNAGAQSDTEAFF. The CDR3 bases are TGTGCCAGCAGCTTAAACGCGGGGGCGCAATCGGACACTGAAGCTTTCTTT.

The J gene is TRBJ1-2, the V gene TRBV7-2; D is ambiguous. Germline CDR1 and CDR2: SGHTA and FQGNSA. The CDR3 is 15 amino acids. V dropped 1 base and J dropped 8 bases, with 17 bases sitting between them. The DNA of the CDR3 is TGTGCCAGCAGCTTAGGCTCCACAGTACTGCACGGCTACACCTTC. It yields the protein CASSLGSTVLHGYTF.

A note on this clone: Mismatch with germline at one junction end may stem from a read error. This CDR3 is CASSGSPGQGAREAQYF. The CDR3 region has the DNA TGTGCCAGCAGCGGGTCACCGGGACAGGGGGCGAGAGAGGCCCAGTACTTC. This chain connects TRBV9 to TRBJ2-5; 12 bases map to TRBD1. Germline V CDR1 and CDR2: SGDLS, YYNGEE. This CDR3 is 17 amino acids long. Full variable domain (remainder filled in from reference TRBV9 and TRBJ2-5): DSGVTQTPKHLITATGQRVTLRCSPRSGDLSVYWYQQSLDQGLQFLIQYYNGEERAKGNILERFSAQQFPDLHSELNLSSLELGDSALYFCASSGSPGQGAREAQYFGPGTRLLVL.

The chain joins TRBV11-1 to TRBJ1-4; D ambiguous. In germline, CDR1 is SGHAT, CDR2 FQDESV (reference sequence). There are 13 residues in the CDR3. Trimming removed 2 bases at V and 6 bases at J, with 7 bases between. CDR3 residues: CASSLPGYEKLFF. CDR3 coding DNA: TGTGCCAGCAGCTTACCAGGATATGAAAAACTGTTTTTT.

This clone is a singleton in its sample. The J gene is TRBJ2-5, the V gene TRBV3-1 (or the pseudogene TRBV3-2); a weak D match, TRBD1 (5 bases). Germline CDR1 LGHDT, CDR2 YNNKEL (reference sequence). Trimming took off 1 base at V and 3 bases at J, with 9 bases between the two ends. The CDR3 covers 14 residues. The CDR3 region is CASSQVQGEETQYF. CDR3 coding DNA: TGTGCCAGCAGCCAAGTCCAGGGCGAAGAGACCCAGTACTTC.

The J gene is TRBJ2-7, the V gene TRBV4-3; TRBD1 matches 9 bases. V gave up 4 bases and J gave up 3 bases; unmatched junction bases: 4. Germline CDR1 and CDR2: LGHNA and YSLEER. CDR3 length: 14 residues. The CDR3 DNA reads TGCGCCAGCAGCCCGGACAGGGGCAACTACGAGCAGTACTTC. Its protein is CASSPDRGNYEQYF.

The gene calls are TRBV2 and TRBJ1-3; D gene uncertain. This CDR3 is 14 amino acids long. Looked up from germline, CDR1 is SNHLY and CDR2 is FYNNEI. Trimming took off 4 bases at V and 3 bases at J, with 10 bases between the two ends. The CDR3, as DNA: TGTGCCAGCAGTGGGAGAGGGTATGGAAACACCATATATTTT. It specifies CASSGRGYGNTIYF.

The CDR3 DNA sequence: TGTGCCAGCAGGACTCAAGACAGGGGGTATCCTGAAGCTTTCTTT. It yields the protein CASRTQDRGYPEAFF. V gene TRBV28 combines with J gene TRBJ1-1, with 9 bases identical to TRBD1. V lost 6 bases to trimming and J lost 6 bases; unmatched junction nucleotides: 11. Germline loops: CDR1 MDHEN, CDR2 SYDVKM. The CDR3 length is 15 residues.

The chain links TRBV7-9 to TRBJ2-1; 7 bases are a match to TRBD2. The V and J ends lost 7 bases and 0 bases, in that order; junction bases with no gene match: 15. Per germline, CDR1 SEHNR and CDR2 FQNEAQ (reference sequence). The CDR3 sequence is 18 residues long. The CDR3 spells CASNRAPGLADSYNEQFF. The CDR3 DNA reads as TGTGCCAGCAACCGGGCCCCCGGCCTAGCGGACTCCTACAATGAGCAGTTCTTC.

This clone was observed once. The V and J genes are TRBV4-3 and TRBJ1-2; TRBD1 is a possible D gene (5 bases). The germline gives CDR1 LGHNA, CDR2 YSLEER. V was shortened by 2 bases and J by 7 bases, with 8 bases between the two germline ends. The length of the CDR3 is 12 residues. The CDR3 sequence: CASSQSTAGYTF. CDR3 nucleotides: TGCGCCAGCAGCCAATCGACAGCTGGCTACACCTTC.

The chain is built from TRBV7-9 and TRBJ1-3; D not resolved. Germline V gene lookup returns CDR1 SEHNR and CDR2 FQNEAQ (reference sequence). The CDR3 has 13 residues. V gave up 2 bases and J gave up 1 base, with 3 bases separating them. The CDR3 is CASSLQSGNTIYF. The CDR3 coding sequence is TGTGCCAGCAGCTTACAGTCTGGAAACACCATATATTTT.

This clone has a handful of counts. The V gene is TRBV7-3, the J gene TRBJ2-1; 8 bases are shared with TRBD2. The CDR3 loop spans 15 amino acids. V lost 4 bases to trimming and J lost 9 bases; unmatched junction nucleotides: 11. Looked up from germline, CDR1 is SGHTA and CDR2 is FQGTGA. CDR3 amino acids: CASSSPGLVRSEQFF. Written as DNA, the CDR3 is TGTGCCAGCAGCTCGCCGGGACTAGTACGGAGTGAGCAGTTCTTC. Combining the CDR3 with reference TRBV7-3 and TRBJ2-1 gives the whole variable domain GAGVSQTPSNKVTEKGKYVELRCDPISGHTALYWYRQSLGQGPEFLIYFQGTGAADDSGLPNDRFFAVRPEGSVSTLKIQRTERGDSAVYLCASSSPGLVRSEQFFGPGTRLTVL.

V is TRBV4-3 and J is TRBJ2-3, with TRBD2 matching 7 bases. CDR1 is LGHNA, CDR2 YSLEER, per germline. This CDR3 spans 15 amino acids. V trimming: 0 bases; J trimming: 4 bases; junction bases outside the gene matches: 4. Here the CDR3 reads CASSQDGRGSDTQYF. The DNA of the CDR3 is TGCGCCAGCAGCCAAGATGGGAGGGGTTCAGATACGCAGTATTTT.

This clone has just one count. J is TRBJ2-3 and V is TRBV10-3, with 9 nucleotides matching TRBD1. V trimming: 6 bases; J trimming: 2 bases; junction bases outside the gene matches: 12. This CDR3 comprises 17 residues. Germline V CDR1 and CDR2: ENHRY, SYGVKD. This chain's CDR3 is CAIRPAWGQGDTDTQYF. The CDR3 DNA follows: TGTGCCATCAGACCCGCATGGGGACAGGGTGACACAGATACGCAGTATTTT.

As to this clone: Other DNA sequences from this sample encode an identical CDR3 as well. The J gene is TRBJ1-2, the V gene TRBV3-1 (or the pseudogene TRBV3-2), with D possibly TRBD1 on 6 matching bases. The germline V and J ends were trimmed by 0 bases and 4 bases, with 6 bases remaining between them. The CDR3 runs to 13 residues. Germline V gene data show CDR1 as LGHDT and CDR2 as YNNKEL (reference sequence). The CDR3 here is CASSQEGGYGYTF. The CDR3 coding sequence is TGTGCCAGCAGCCAAGAAGGGGGCTATGGCTACACCTTC.

The chain uses TRBV5-1 and TRBJ2-1; a weak D match, TRBD2 (6 bases). CDR1 and CDR2 (germline): SGHRS, YFSETQ. V was trimmed by 4 bases and J by 7 bases, leaving 15 bases between them. The CDR3 extends over 14 amino acids. Here the CDR3 DNA reads TGCGCCAGCAGCCCCTGGGGGGATGGGAATGAGCAGTTCTTC. Translated: CASSPWGDGNEQFF.

J is TRBJ1-1 and V is TRBV7-9; D not resolved. CDR3 size: 14 residues. V lost 4 bases and J lost 2, with 11 bases in between. Germline CDR1 and CDR2: SEHNR and FQNEAQ (reference sequence). CDR3 sequence: CASSSTGENTEAFF. The CDR3 DNA reads as TGTGCCAGCAGCTCCACCGGAGAAAACACTGAAGCTTTCTTT. The full variable domain, rest sourced from reference TRBV7-9 and TRBJ1-1, is DTGVSQNPRHKITKRGQNVTFRCDPISEHNRLYWYRQTLGQGPEFLTYFQNEAQLEKSRLLSDRFSAERPKGSFSTLEIQRTEQGDSAMYLCASSSTGENTEAFFGQGTRLTVV.

The rearrangement joins TRBV27 to TRBJ2-7, with 8 bases lining up with TRBD1. The CDR3 loop spans 19 amino acids. The germline V gene has CDR1 MNHEY and CDR2 SMNVEV (reference sequence). V dropped 6 bases and J dropped 2; count of bases not matched to a gene: 21. CDR3: CASSPSRGQRLVKTYEQYF. The CDR3 DNA is TGTGCCAGCAGCCCCTCCAGGGGGCAAAGGCTAGTCAAAACCTACGAGCAGTACTTC.

This chain uses TRBV28 with TRBJ2-7; TRBD2 aligns across 8 bases. This CDR3 has 17 residues. Germline trimming cut 1 base from V and 4 bases from J; bases unmatched to any gene: 12. CDR1 is MDHEN and CDR2 is SYDVKM in the germline V gene. Written as DNA, the CDR3 is TGTGCCAGCAGTTTATCCTTGGGGGCTAGCGGGCCTTACGAGCAGTACTTC. It translates to CASSLSLGASGPYEQYF.

This chain uses TRBV20-1 with TRBJ2-1; 10 bases are a match to TRBD2. Germline loops: CDR1 DFQATT, CDR2 SNEGSKA (reference sequence). This CDR3 has 11 amino acids. V gave up 5 bases and J gave up 13 bases; unmatched junction bases: 5. The chain's CDR3 is CSAASGRSQFF. CDR3 bases: TGCAGTGCTGCTAGCGGGAGAAGCCAGTTCTTC.

V and J are TRBV7-3 and TRBJ1-2; 9 nucleotides align to TRBD1. The CDR3 totals 14 residues. V lost 2 bases to trimming and J lost 7 bases; unmatched junction nucleotides: 5. Germline V gives CDR1 SGHTA, CDR2 FQGTGA. The CDR3, as DNA: TGTGCCAGCAGCTTAGGGGGACAGGGAAGTGGCTACACCTTC. Translating gives CASSLGGQGSGYTF.

The chain is built from TRBV6-5 and TRBJ1-1; 9 bases line up with TRBD1. The CDR3 is 13 residues long. Trimming took 5 bases from V and 10 from J; bases not matched to a gene: 8. CDR1 MNHEY and CDR2 SVGAGI come from the germline V gene. The CDR3 DNA follows: TGTGCCAGCAGTAACGAAGGGGACAGGGCAGCTTTCTTT. Translating gives CASSNEGDRAAFF.